This entry concerns a single T cell receptor beta chain. Its antigen is as yet unknown. CDR3 size: 15 residues. CDR1 and CDR2 from the germline V gene are KGHSH and LQKENI. V shed 3 bases and J shed 1 base, with 12 bases lying between them. The source of the sample is a study of cytomegalovirus exposure and HLA in healthy donors. Findings of the study overall: Sequencing depth across donors, presence/absence analyses assumed, was roughly uniform. Among TCR beta chains, those listed as cytomegalovirus-associated numbered fewer than 200.

Vbeta (60) and Jbeta (13) primers were used in the PCR. The assay was immunoSEQ multiplex PCR, and TCRdb's table has in-frame clones only and misses some. This repertoire shows around 92,000 clones, about four fifths found once; its top ten account for about 14%. The genes are TRBV18 and TRBJ1-1, with D maybe TRBD1 (5 bases). What was sequenced was PBMCs. The TCR comes from a woman aged 70-85 years in good health and CMV-seropositive. The CDR3 loop is CASSPFDRGNTEAFF. In DNA form, the CDR3 reads TGTGCCAGCTCACCGTTTGACAGAGGGAACACTGAAGCTTTCTTT.